One and the same sample provided the 5 T cell receptor beta chains below, sequenced in a study of early T cells in non-severe SARS-CoV-2 infection. TCRdb processed the 5' RACE reads anew with MiXCR; each CDR3 protein has one entry. In the table there are about 71,000 distinct CDR3 sequences, 9.5% to 15% of which are singletons. Sequenced material: whole blood, taken at baseline. These receptors originate from an adult who was a healthcare worker with PCR-confirmed SARS-CoV-2 infection or an uninfected control (not recorded which).

This clonotype occurred a few times. V usage is TRBV3-1 and J usage is TRBJ2-5; TRBD1 might be the D (6 bases). V gave up 7 bases and J gave up 5 bases, with 17 bases separating them. The CDR3 has 14 amino acids. Germline loops: CDR1 LGHDT, CDR2 YNNKEL (reference sequence). This CDR3 is CASTPGANAETQYF. CDR3 nucleotides: TGTGCCAGCACCCCAGGGGCTAATGCGGAGACCCAGTACTTC.

V is TRBV29-1 and J is TRBJ2-1, with D tentatively TRBD2 (6 bases). The CDR3 totals 12 residues. Trimming left V 5 bases short and J 8 bases short, with 13 bases between. CDR1 and CDR2 from the germline V gene are SQVTM and ANQGSEA. CDR3 DNA: TGCAGCGTTATTACCTGGGGGGATGAGCAGTTCTTC. Its protein product is CSVITWGDEQFF.

This chain uses TRBV6-1 with TRBJ2-2; the match to TRBD1 covers 9 bases. Germline CDR1 reads MNHNS; CDR2 reads SASEGT. The CDR3 covers 13 residues. The V segment lost 11 bases and the J segment 7 bases; nucleotides outside the gene matches: 8. Here the CDR3 DNA reads TGTGCCGGCGGGACAGGGATCGGCGGGGAGCTGTTTTTT. Amino acids: CAGGTGIGGELFF.

This clonotype has more than one count but fewer than ten. CDR3 in DNA: TGCGCCAGCAGCTTTGACGGACGGCCGGCCCAGCATTTT. It specifies CASSFDGRPAQHF. V and J are TRBV5-1 and TRBJ1-5; unclear D gene. Looked up from germline, CDR1 is SGHRS and CDR2 is YFSETQ. CDR3 length: 13 residues. With 2 bases removed from V and 11 bases from J, the gap between germline ends came to 14 bases.

There are a few counts of this clonotype. The chain employs TRBV20-1 and TRBJ1-1; the match to TRBD1 covers 8 bases. The germline V gene encodes CDR1 DFQATT and CDR2 SNEGSKA (reference sequence). V shed 6 bases and J 5 bases; nucleotides not matched to a gene: 14. The CDR3 runs 15 residues. The CDR3 DNA sequence: TGCAGTGCGTCTCAAGGACAGGGAAGGGGGACTGAAGCTTTCTTT. Amino acid sequence: CSASQGQGRGTEAFF.